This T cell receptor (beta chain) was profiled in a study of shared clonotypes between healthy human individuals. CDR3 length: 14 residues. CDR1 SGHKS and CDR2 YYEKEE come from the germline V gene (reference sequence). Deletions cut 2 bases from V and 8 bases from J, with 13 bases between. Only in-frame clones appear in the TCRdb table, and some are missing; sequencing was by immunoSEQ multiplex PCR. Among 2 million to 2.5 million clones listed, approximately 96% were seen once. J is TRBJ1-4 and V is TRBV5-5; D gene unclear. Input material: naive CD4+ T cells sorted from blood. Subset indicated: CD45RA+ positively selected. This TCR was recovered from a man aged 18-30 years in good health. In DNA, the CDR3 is TGTGCCAGCAGCTTAAGGGTTGTGGCGGAAAAACTGTTTTTT. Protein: CASSLRVVAEKLFF.